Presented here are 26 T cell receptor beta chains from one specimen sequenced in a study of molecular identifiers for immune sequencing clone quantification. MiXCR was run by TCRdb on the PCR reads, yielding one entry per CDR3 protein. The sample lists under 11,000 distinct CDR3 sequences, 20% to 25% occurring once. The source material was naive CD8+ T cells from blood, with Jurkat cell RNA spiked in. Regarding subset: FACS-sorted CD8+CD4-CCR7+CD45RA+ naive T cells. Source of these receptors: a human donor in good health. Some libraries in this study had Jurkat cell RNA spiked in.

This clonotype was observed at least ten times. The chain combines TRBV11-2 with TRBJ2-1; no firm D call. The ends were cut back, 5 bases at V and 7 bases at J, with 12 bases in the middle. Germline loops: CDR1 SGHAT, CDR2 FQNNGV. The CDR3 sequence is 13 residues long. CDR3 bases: TGTGCCAGCAGCCCCCATGTCCGTAATGAGCAGTTCTTC. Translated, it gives CASSPHVRNEQFF.

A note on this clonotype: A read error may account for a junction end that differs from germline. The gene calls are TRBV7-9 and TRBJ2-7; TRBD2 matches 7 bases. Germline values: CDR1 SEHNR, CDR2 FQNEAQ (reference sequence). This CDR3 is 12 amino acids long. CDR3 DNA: TGTGCCGGCAGCATTCCCACGGGGGGTTTGTGCTTC. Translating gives CAGSIPTGGLCF.

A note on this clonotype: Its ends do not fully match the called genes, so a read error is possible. The CDR3 DNA reads as TGTGCCACCAGTGGTTTGGGCCCAGGGGATCAGCCCCAGCATTTT. Translated, it gives CATSGLGPGDQPQHF. V usage is TRBV24-1 and J usage is TRBJ1-5, with TRBD1 as a possible D gene (6 bases). Germline V lookup: CDR1 KGHDR, CDR2 SFDVKD. The length of the CDR3 is 15 residues.

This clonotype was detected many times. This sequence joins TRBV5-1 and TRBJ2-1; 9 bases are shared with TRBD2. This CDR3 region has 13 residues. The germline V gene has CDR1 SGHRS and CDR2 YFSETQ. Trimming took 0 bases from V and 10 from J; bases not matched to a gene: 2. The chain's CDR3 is CASSLETSGEQFF. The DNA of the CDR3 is TGCGCCAGCAGCTTGGAGACTAGCGGAGAGCAGTTCTTC.

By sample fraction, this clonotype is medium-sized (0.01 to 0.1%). The CDR3 nucleotides are TGTGCCAGCAGTCGCTGGATCCAAGAGACCCAGTACTTC. It specifies CASSRWIQETQYF. V usage is TRBV12-3 or TRBV12-4 and J usage is TRBJ2-5; D ambiguous. V gave up 5 bases and J gave up 1 base, with 8 bases separating them. There are 13 residues in the CDR3.

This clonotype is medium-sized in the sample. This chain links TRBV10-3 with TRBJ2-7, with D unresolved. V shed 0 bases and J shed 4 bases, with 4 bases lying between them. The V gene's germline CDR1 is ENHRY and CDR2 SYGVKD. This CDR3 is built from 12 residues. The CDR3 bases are TGTGCCATCAGTGAGTCTCGGTACGAGCAGTACTTC. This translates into CAISESRYEQYF.

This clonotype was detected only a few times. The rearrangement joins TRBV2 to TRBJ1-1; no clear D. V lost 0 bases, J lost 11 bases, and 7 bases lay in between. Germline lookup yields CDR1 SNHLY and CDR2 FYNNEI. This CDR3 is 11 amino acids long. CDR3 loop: CASSEAARAFF. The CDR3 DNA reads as TGTGCCAGCAGTGAAGCAGCTCGGGCTTTCTTT.

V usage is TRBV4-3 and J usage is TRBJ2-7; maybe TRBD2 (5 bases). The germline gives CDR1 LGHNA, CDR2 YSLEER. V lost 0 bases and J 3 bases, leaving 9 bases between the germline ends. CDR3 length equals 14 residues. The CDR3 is CASSQDVRDYEQYF. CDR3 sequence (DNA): TGCGCCAGCAGCCAAGATGTGAGGGACTACGAGCAGTACTTC.

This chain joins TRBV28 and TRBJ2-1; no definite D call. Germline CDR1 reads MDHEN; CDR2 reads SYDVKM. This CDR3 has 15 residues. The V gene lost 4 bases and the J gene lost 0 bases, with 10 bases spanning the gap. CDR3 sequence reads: CASSSSLSSYNEQFF. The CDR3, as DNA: TGTGCCAGCAGTTCATCCCTGAGCTCCTACAATGAGCAGTTCTTC.

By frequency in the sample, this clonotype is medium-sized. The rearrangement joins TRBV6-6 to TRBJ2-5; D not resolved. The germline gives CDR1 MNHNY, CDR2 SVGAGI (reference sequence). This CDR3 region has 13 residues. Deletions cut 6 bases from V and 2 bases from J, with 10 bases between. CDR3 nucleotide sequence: TGTGCCAGCAGGCCGGGTCATCAAGAGACCCAGTACTTC. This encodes CASRPGHQETQYF.

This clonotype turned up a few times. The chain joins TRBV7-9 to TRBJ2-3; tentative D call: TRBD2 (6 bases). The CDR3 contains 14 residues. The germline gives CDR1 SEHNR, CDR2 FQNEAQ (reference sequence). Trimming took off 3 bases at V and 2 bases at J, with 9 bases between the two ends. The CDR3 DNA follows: TGTGCCAGCAGCTTTGCGGGGCCCACAGATACGCAGTATTTT. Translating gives CASSFAGPTDTQYF.

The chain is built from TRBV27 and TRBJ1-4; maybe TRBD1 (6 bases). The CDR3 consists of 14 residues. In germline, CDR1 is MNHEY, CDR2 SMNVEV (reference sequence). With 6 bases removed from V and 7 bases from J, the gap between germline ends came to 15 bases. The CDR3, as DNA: TGTGCCAGCAGACTCGGGGGCACCCGTGAAAAACTGTTTTTT. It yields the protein CASRLGGTREKLFF.

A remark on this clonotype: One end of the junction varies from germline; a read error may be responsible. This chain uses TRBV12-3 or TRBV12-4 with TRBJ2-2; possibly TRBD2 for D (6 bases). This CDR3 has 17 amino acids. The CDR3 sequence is CASSSPPGLANTGQFYF. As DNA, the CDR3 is TGTGCAAGCAGCTCCCCCCCGGGACTGGCAAACACCGGGCAGTTCTACTTT.

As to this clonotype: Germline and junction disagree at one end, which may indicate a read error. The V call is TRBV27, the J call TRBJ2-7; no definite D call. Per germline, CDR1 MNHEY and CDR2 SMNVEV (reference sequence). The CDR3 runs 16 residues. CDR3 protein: CASSSSRTRASYEQYF. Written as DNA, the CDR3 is TGTGCCAGCAGTTCTTCCAGGACCCGAGCTTCCTACGAGCAATACTTC.

CDR3 coding DNA: TGTGCCAGCAGCTTGGGACTAGTCCCCACAGATACGTGGTATTTT. As protein: CASSLGLVPTDTWYF. The chain combines TRBV7-9 with TRBJ2-3; 8 nucleotides agree with TRBD2. Germline lookup yields CDR1 SEHNR and CDR2 FQNEAQ (reference sequence). The CDR3 consists of 15 residues. The ends lost 3 bases at V and 14 bases at J; junction bases unmatched: 16.

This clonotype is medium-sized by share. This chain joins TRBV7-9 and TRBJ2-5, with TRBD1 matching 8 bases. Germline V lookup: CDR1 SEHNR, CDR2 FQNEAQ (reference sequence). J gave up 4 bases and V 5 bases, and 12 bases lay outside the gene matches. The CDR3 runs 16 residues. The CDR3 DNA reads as TGTGCCAGCAGCCCGAGACAGGGGCTTTTGGGAGAGACCCAGTACTTC. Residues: CASSPRQGLLGETQYF. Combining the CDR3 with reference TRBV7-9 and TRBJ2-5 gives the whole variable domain DTGVSQNPRHKITKRGQNVTFRCDPISEHNRLYWYRQTLGQGPEFLTYFQNEAQLEKSRLLSDRFSAERPKGSFSTLEIQRTEQGDSAMYLCASSPRQGLLGETQYFGPGTRLLVL.

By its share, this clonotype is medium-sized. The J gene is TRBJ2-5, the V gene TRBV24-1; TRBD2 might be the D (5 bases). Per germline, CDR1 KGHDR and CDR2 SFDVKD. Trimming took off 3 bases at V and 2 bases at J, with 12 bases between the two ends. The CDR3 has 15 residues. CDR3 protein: CATSDGVAPQETQYF. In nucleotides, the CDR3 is TGTGCCACCAGTGATGGGGTAGCGCCGCAAGAGACCCAGTACTTC.

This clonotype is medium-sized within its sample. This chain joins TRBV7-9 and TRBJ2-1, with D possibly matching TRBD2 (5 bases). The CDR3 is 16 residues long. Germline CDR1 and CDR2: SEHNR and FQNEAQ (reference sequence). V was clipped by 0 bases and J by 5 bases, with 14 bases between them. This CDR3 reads CASSLAEAYPHNEQFF. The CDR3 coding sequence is TGTGCCAGCAGCTTAGCGGAGGCCTATCCCCACAATGAGCAGTTCTTC.

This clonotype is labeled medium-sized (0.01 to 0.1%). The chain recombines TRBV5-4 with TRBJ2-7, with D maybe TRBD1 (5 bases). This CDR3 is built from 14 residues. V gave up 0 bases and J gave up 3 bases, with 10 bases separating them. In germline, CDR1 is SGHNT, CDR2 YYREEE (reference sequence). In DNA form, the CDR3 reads TGTGCCAGCAGCTTGGGCAGGGCGGTCTACGAGCAGTACTTC. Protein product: CASSLGRAVYEQYF.

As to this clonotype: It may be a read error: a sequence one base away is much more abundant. CDR3 sequence (DNA): TGTGCCAGCAGGGAAGTCAGGGGGCAAGAGACCCAGTACTTC. Amino acids: CASREVRGQETQYF. The chain is built from TRBV2 and TRBJ2-5; 7 bases fit TRBD1. Per the germline V gene, CDR1 is SNHLY and CDR2 is FYNNEI. This CDR3 is built from 14 residues. The full variable domain, its missing parts supplied by reference TRBV2 and TRBJ2-5, is EPEVTQTPSHQVTQMGQEVILRCVPISNHLYFYWYRQILGQKVEFLVSFYNNEISEKSEIFDDQFSVERPDGSNFTLKIRSTKLEDSAMYFCASREVRGQETQYFGPGTRLLVL.

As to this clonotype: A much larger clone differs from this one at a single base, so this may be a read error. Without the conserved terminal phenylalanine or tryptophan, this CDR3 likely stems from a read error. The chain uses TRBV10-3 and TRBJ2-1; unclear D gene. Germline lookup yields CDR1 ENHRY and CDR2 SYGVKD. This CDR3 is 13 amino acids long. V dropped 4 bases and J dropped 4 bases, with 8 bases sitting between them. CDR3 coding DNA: TGTGCCATCAGTGTCCAGGAATACAATGAGCAGTTCCTC. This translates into CAISVQEYNEQFL.

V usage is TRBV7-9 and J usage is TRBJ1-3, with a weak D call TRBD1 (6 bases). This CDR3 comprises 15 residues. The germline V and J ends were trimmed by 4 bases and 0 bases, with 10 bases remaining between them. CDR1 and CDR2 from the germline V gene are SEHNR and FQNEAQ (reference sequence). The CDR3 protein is CASSSRTVSGNTIYF. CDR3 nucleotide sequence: TGTGCCAGCAGCTCCAGGACAGTCTCTGGAAACACCATATATTTT.

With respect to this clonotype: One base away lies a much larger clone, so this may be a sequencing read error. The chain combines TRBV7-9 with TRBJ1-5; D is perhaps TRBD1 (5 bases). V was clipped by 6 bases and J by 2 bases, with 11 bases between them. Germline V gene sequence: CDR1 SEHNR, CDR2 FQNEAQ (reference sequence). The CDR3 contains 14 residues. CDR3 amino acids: CASSQGRGNQPQHF. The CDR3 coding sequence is TGTGCCAGCAGTCAGGGACGGGGCAATCAGCCCCAGCATTTT.

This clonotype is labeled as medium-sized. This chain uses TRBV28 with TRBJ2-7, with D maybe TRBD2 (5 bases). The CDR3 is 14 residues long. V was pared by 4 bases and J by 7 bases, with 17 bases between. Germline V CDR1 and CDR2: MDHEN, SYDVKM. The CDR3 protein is CASSSRSEEMEQYF. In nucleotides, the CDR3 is TGTGCCAGCAGTTCCCGGTCGGAGGAAATGGAGCAGTACTTC.

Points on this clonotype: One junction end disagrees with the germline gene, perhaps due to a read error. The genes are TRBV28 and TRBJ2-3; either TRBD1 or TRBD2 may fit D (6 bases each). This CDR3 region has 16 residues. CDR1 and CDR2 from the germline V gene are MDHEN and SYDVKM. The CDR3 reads CAGIPVGGVRAGTQCF. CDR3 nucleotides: TGTGCCGGCATTCCCGTCGGGGGCGTCCGTGCAGGTACGCAGTGTTTT.

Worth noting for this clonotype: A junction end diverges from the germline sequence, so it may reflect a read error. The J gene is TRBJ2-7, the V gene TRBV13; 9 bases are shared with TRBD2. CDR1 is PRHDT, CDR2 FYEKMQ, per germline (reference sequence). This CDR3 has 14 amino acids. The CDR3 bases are TGTGTCAGCAGCTTAGCGGGAGCTGTCTACGAGCAGTACTTC. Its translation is CVSSLAGAVYEQYF. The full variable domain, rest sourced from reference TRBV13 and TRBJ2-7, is AAGVIQSPRHLIKEKRETATLKCYPIPRHDTVYWYQQGPGQDPQFLISFYEKMQSDKGSIPDRFSAQQFSDYHSELNMSSLELGDSALYFCVSSLAGAVYEQYFGPGTRLTVT.